The 25 T cell receptor beta chains presented below share a single source sample, sequenced in a study of OX40 agonist ivuxolimab in advanced cancers. Clones were sequenced by immunoSEQ multiplex PCR, and TCRdb holds only the in-frame ones, with some missing. The profile shows about 55,000 clones, roughly 86% of them singletons. This material consisted of CD4+ or CD8+ T cells sorted from blood, taken in a trial of the OX40 agonist ivuxolimab. Receptor source: an adult with an advanced solid tumor such as melanoma, head and neck, liver or kidney cancer.

This sequence joins TRBV9 and TRBJ2-6; 12 bases are a match to TRBD2. Germline lookup yields CDR1 SGDLS and CDR2 YYNGEE. The CDR3 extends over 19 amino acids. Trimming cost V 1 base and J 1 base; bases outside gene matches: 6. CDR3 bases: TGTGCCAGCAGCGTACTTCCCGGACTAGCGGGATCTGGGGCCAACGTCCTGACTTTC. Amino acids: CASSVLPGLAGSGANVLTF.

The chain has TRBV19 and TRBJ2-2; 10 bases agree with TRBD1. V was pared by 5 bases and J by 4 bases, with 1 base of the junction left unmatched. Germline assignment: CDR1 LNHDA and CDR2 SQIVND (reference sequence). This CDR3 is 14 amino acids long. CDR3 in amino acids: CASSRDRGTGELFF. As DNA, the CDR3 is TGTGCCAGTAGTCGGGACAGGGGCACCGGGGAGCTGTTTTTT.

The chain carries TRBV7-2 and TRBJ1-5, with a tentative D call TRBD1 (5 bases). The CDR3 has 15 residues. Germline CDR1 and CDR2: SGHTA and FQGNSA. The V end lost 5 bases, the J end lost 1 base, and 12 bases lay between the germline ends. The CDR3 sequence: CASSHLGQSNQPQHF. The CDR3 nucleotides are TGTGCCAGCAGCCACTTGGGGCAGAGCAATCAGCCCCAGCATTTT. The whole variable domain, filled in from reference TRBV7-2 and TRBJ1-5, reads GAGVSQSPSNKVTEKGKDVELRCDPISGHTALYWYRQSLGQGLEFLIYFQGNSAPDKSGLPSDRFSAERTGGSVSTLTIQRTQQEDSAVYLCASSHLGQSNQPQHFGDGTRLSIL.

The rearrangement links TRBV30 to TRBJ1-2; D might be TRBD1 (5 bases). The CDR3 spans 13 residues. Germline values: CDR1 GTSNPN, CDR2 SVGIG (reference sequence). Trimming took off 3 bases at V and 8 bases at J, with 16 bases between the two ends. CDR3 region: CAWRTGGARGYTF. CDR3 sequence (DNA): TGTGCCTGGAGGACTGGTGGGGCGCGGGGCTACACCTTC.

The rearrangement links TRBV10-3 to TRBJ2-3; no clear D. This CDR3 is built from 13 residues. Germline-derived CDR1 and CDR2 are ENHRY and SYGVKD. V shed 10 bases and J shed 0 bases, with 11 bases lying between them. The CDR3 DNA sequence: TGTGCCAGCCTGACCCCTAGCACAGATACGCAGTATTTT. Amino acid sequence: CASLTPSTDTQYF.

The V and J genes are TRBV10-1 and TRBJ2-1; TRBD1 matches at 10 bases. Trimming removed 7 bases from V and 8 bases from J; junction bases left unmatched: 11. This CDR3 region has 15 residues. The germline CDR1 and CDR2 sequences are WNHNN and SYGVQD (reference sequence). The DNA for the CDR3 is TGCGCCAGCATCATCCCGGGACAGGGGCGTGATGAGCAGTTCTTC. Translated: CASIIPGQGRDEQFF.

This clone was seen a single time. The V and J genes are TRBV6-1 and TRBJ2-2; 11 bases are a match to TRBD2. Germline CDR1 and CDR2: MNHNS and SASEGT. Germline trimming cut 5 bases from V and 4 bases from J; bases unmatched to any gene: 0. The CDR3 loop spans 14 amino acids. The CDR3 DNA is TGTGCCAGCAGTCTAGCGGGAGGCACCGGGGAGCTGTTTTTT. Its protein product is CASSLAGGTGELFF.

The V and J genes are TRBV12-2 and TRBJ2-3. TRBV12-2 is a listed pseudogene. This CDR3 comprises 15 residues. CDR3 sequence (DNA): TGTGCAAGTCGCCCGCAGCTCGATTCGACAGATACGCAGTATTTT. Amino acids: CASRPQLDSTDTQYF.

The gene calls are TRBV6-5 and TRBJ1-2; 7 bases are shared with TRBD1. The CDR3 sequence is 12 residues long. V was clipped by 6 bases and J by 6 bases; unmatched bases: 4. CDR1 and CDR2 (germline): MNHEY, SVGAGI. Written as DNA, the CDR3 is TGTGCCAGCAGCCGGACAGGAAATGGCTACACCTTC. This translates into CASSRTGNGYTF.

The chain has TRBV5-4 and TRBJ1-2; a weak D match, TRBD1 (6 bases). This CDR3 spans 14 amino acids. The V gene lost 0 bases and the J gene lost 7 bases, with 13 bases spanning the gap. Germline V gene data show CDR1 as SGHNT and CDR2 as YYREEE (reference sequence). CDR3 loop: CASSLDQGIRGYTF. The CDR3 DNA sequence: TGTGCCAGCAGCTTGGATCAGGGGATCCGTGGCTACACCTTC.

The CDR3 reads CASRGLEGSYNEQFF. The CDR3 region has the DNA TGTGCCAGCAGGGGTCTAGAGGGCTCCTACAATGAGCAGTTCTTC. The genes are TRBV2 and TRBJ2-1; TRBD2 might be the D (5 bases). The ends were cut back, 6 bases at V and 0 bases at J, with 12 bases in the middle. This CDR3 is built from 15 residues. Germline V lookup: CDR1 SNHLY, CDR2 FYNNEI.

The genes are TRBV7-6 and TRBJ2-7; D remains unclear. V was pared by 2 bases and J by 0 bases, with 5 bases between. Looked up from germline, CDR1 is SGHVS and CDR2 is FNYEAQ. This CDR3 has 13 residues. CDR3 sequence: CASSLMPSYEQYF. DNA for the CDR3: TGTGCCAGCAGCTTAATGCCCTCCTACGAGCAGTACTTC. The complete variable domain, with remaining parts taken from reference TRBV7-6 and TRBJ2-7, reads GAGVSQSPRYKVTKRGQDVALRCDPISGHVSLYWYRQALGQGPEFLTYFNYEAQQDKSGLPNDRFSAERPEGSISTLTIQRTEQRDSAMYRCASSLMPSYEQYFGPGTRLTVT.

This clone came up a few times. The chain employs TRBV10-2 and TRBJ2-3; D unresolved. CDR1 WSHSY and CDR2 SAAADI come from the germline V gene. The CDR3 loop spans 14 amino acids. Trimming took off 1 base at V and 2 bases at J, with 7 bases between the two ends. The CDR3 loop is CASSEWQTTDTQYF. The CDR3 nucleotides read TGCGCCAGCAGTGAGTGGCAGACCACAGATACGCAGTATTTT.

This sequence joins TRBV30 and TRBJ1-3; D may be TRBD1 (5 bases). The germline CDR1 and CDR2 sequences are GTSNPN and SVGIG (reference sequence). This CDR3 has 14 residues. The germline V and J ends were trimmed by 5 bases and 0 bases, with 11 bases remaining between them. In DNA, the CDR3 is TGTGCCTGGGGACGGACAACCTCTGGAAACACCATATATTTT. It encodes CAWGRTTSGNTIYF.

This clone occurred once. V usage is TRBV29-1 and J usage is TRBJ1-1; D uncertain. This CDR3 is 11 amino acids long. Germline loops: CDR1 SQVTM, CDR2 ANQGSEA. Trimming took off 4 bases at V and 4 bases at J, with 7 bases between the two ends. The CDR3 here is CSVVRATEAFF. The CDR3 DNA reads TGCAGCGTTGTCCGGGCCACTGAAGCTTTCTTT.

The chain uses TRBV7-9 and TRBJ2-7, with 7 bases matching TRBD1. The CDR3 has 12 amino acids. Germline CDR1 SEHNR, CDR2 FQNEAQ (reference sequence). V trimming: 5 bases; J trimming: 5 bases; junction bases outside the gene matches: 3. The CDR3: CASSIQGNEQYF. In DNA form, the CDR3 reads TGTGCCAGCAGCATACAGGGGAACGAGCAGTACTTC.

V usage is TRBV21-1 and J usage is TRBJ2-3; the table's D call TRBD2 went unverified against the DNA. TRBV21-1 is a pseudogene segment. CDR3 length: 16 amino acids. The CDR3 spells CASSFRLAGETDTQYF. The DNA of the CDR3 is TGTGCCAGCAGCTTCCGACTAGCGGGAGAAACAGATACGCAGTATTTT.

This CDR3 reads CASSPIGHPLGSNQPQHF. CDR3 coding DNA: TGTGCCAGCTCACCAATAGGACACCCACTGGGAAGCAATCAGCCCCAGCATTTT. The chain links TRBV18 to TRBJ1-5; D is possibly TRBD1 (5 bases). The length of the CDR3 is 18 residues. Germline lookup yields CDR1 KGHSH and CDR2 LQKENI. V was pared by 2 bases and J by 1 base, with 18 bases between.

In this sample, this clone turned up once. The V call is TRBV9, the J call TRBJ2-3; D may be TRBD1 (6 bases). This CDR3 has 15 residues. Germline CDR1 SGDLS, CDR2 YYNGEE. Trimming removed 4 bases at V and 1 base at J, with 13 bases between. CDR3 sequence: CASSSQGTRTDTQYF. CDR3 nucleotides: TGTGCCAGCAGCTCGCAGGGGACACGCACAGATACGCAGTATTTT.

The J gene is TRBJ2-5, the V gene TRBV5-8; D not resolved. The CDR3 has 17 residues. Germline V gene sequence: CDR1 SGHTS, CDR2 YDEGEE. With 3 bases removed from V and 1 base from J, the gap between germline ends came to 19 bases. The CDR3 protein is CASSSGSAPVGQETQYF. The CDR3 bases are TGTGCCAGCAGCTCTGGCTCCGCCCCAGTCGGCCAAGAGACCCAGTACTTC.

V and J are TRBV18 and TRBJ1-5; 9 positions match TRBD1. J lost 3 bases, V lost 4 bases, and 4 bases had no gene match. The CDR3 runs 15 residues. CDR1 and CDR2 from the germline V gene are KGHSH and LQKENI. This CDR3 is CASSQQGADNQPQHF. The DNA for the CDR3 is TGTGCCAGCTCACAACAGGGGGCGGACAATCAGCCCCAGCATTTT.

The table lists this clone with a count of one. This chain links TRBV30 with TRBJ1-2; 9 nucleotides match TRBD1. The germline gives CDR1 GTSNPN, CDR2 SVGIG (reference sequence). This CDR3 is built from 13 residues. Trimming took 7 bases from V and 4 from J; bases not matched to a gene: 7. The CDR3 DNA reads as TGTGCCTATACAGGGGGCTACATCTATGGCTACACCTTC. This gives the protein CAYTGGYIYGYTF.

This chain uses TRBV6-1 with TRBJ2-2; D possibly corresponds to TRBD2 (5 bases). The germline CDR1 and CDR2 sequences are MNHNS and SASEGT. This CDR3 has 15 amino acids. Trimming left V 5 bases short and J 0 bases short, with 10 bases between. The CDR3 here is CASSSGSANTGELFF. The CDR3 nucleotides are TGTGCCAGCAGTAGTGGGAGCGCGAACACCGGGGAGCTGTTTTTT.

This chain joins TRBV15 and TRBJ2-7; TRBD1 agrees at 11 bases. Germline CDR1 LNHNV, CDR2 YYDKDF (reference sequence). The CDR3 is made up of 15 amino acids. V was pared by 2 bases and J by 5 bases, with 5 bases of the junction left unmatched. The CDR3 region is CATSRRRDRGDEQYF. The CDR3 DNA is TGTGCCACCAGCAGAAGACGGGACAGGGGGGACGAGCAGTACTTC. The full variable domain, with the rest looked up from reference TRBV15 and TRBJ2-7, is DAMVIQNPRYQVTQFGKPVTLSCSQTLNHNVMYWYQQKSSQAPKLLFHYYDKDFNNEADTPDNFQSRRPNTSFCFLDIRSPGLGDTAMYLCATSRRRDRGDEQYFGPGTRLTVT.

The chain recombines TRBV6-5 with TRBJ2-6; D unclear. The V gene's germline CDR1 is MNHEY and CDR2 SVGAGI. V was trimmed by 6 bases and J by 0 bases, leaving 3 bases between them. The CDR3 spans 13 residues. This CDR3 reads CASRRSGANVLTF. In DNA form, the CDR3 reads TGTGCCAGCAGGCGCTCTGGGGCCAACGTCCTGACTTTC.